The 15 T cell receptor beta chains reported below all come from one sample, sequenced in a study of CXCR3-negative and CXCR3-positive naive CD8 T cells. In preparing the TRB cDNA libraries, 5' RACE with UMI labels was used. For each CDR3 protein, TCRdb gives one entry from its re-call of the 5' RACE reads, without DNA. Its table records tens of thousands of distinct CDR3 sequences. Sequenced: naive CXCR3- CD8+ T cells from blood. The sample's subset: CD45RO-CCR7+CD27+CD95- naive CD8+ T cells lacking CXCR3 (TNR3-). The receptors shown here come from a human donor in good health. Some clones in this sample may be carry-over from other donors' samples.

The rearrangement links TRBV18 to TRBJ2-1; the D gene TCRdb calls, TRBD1, cannot be checked with no DNA. Germline V gene data show CDR1 as KGHSH and CDR2 as LQKENI. The CDR3 has 19 residues. The CDR3 is CASSRLGGLGPDTYNEQFF.

The chain joins TRBV7-7 to TRBJ1-1. This CDR3 is built from 13 residues. Germline CDR1 SSHAT, CDR2 FNYEAQ (reference sequence). The CDR3 sequence is CASSSGLGTEAFF.

V usage is TRBV7-9 and J usage is TRBJ1-3. Germline CDR1 reads SEHNR; CDR2 reads FQNEAQ (reference sequence). This CDR3 region has 18 residues. This CDR3 reads CASSLVVLTEFSGNTIYF. Full variable domain (rest looked up from reference TRBV7-9 and TRBJ1-3): DTGVSQNPRHKITKRGQNVTFRCDPISEHNRLYWYRQTLGQGPEFLTYFQNEAQLEKSRLLSDRFSAERPKGSFSTLEIQRTEQGDSAMYLCASSLVVLTEFSGNTIYFGEGSWLTVV.

The chain is built from TRBV19 and TRBJ1-1; the D gene TCRdb calls, TRBD1, cannot be checked with no DNA. Germline CDR1 is LNHDA and CDR2 is SQIVND (reference sequence). The CDR3 has 16 amino acids. The CDR3 is CASTQYIGGAGAEAFF.

The chain employs TRBV7-9 and TRBJ2-7. CDR3 length equals 13 residues. CDR1 is SEHNR and CDR2 is FQNEAQ in the germline V gene (reference sequence). CDR3 sequence reads: CASSITDLYEQYF. Looking up the rest from reference TRBV7-9 and TRBJ2-7 gives the full variable domain: DTGVSQNPRHKITKRGQNVTFRCDPISEHNRLYWYRQTLGQGPEFLTYFQNEAQLEKSRLLSDRFSAERPKGSFSTLEIQRTEQGDSAMYLCASSITDLYEQYFGPGTRLTVT.

The V gene is TRBV7-9, the J gene TRBJ2-7; with no DNA, the TCRdb D assignment of TRBD1 cannot be verified. Germline-derived CDR1 and CDR2 are SEHNR and FQNEAQ (reference sequence). This CDR3 contains 15 residues. This CDR3 is CASTFSGGGHYEQYF.

The CDR3 loop reads CASSFPSGLALPFRETQYF. The chain joins TRBV11-2 to TRBJ2-5; TCRdb names TRBD2, which stays unverified in the absence of DNA. The CDR3 consists of 19 residues. From germline, CDR1 is SGHAT and CDR2 FQNNGV.

The chain recombines TRBV6-6 with TRBJ1-1. Looked up from germline, CDR1 is MNHNY and CDR2 is SVGAGI (reference sequence). The CDR3 is 13 amino acids. The CDR3 is CASSYRDNTEAFF.

The chain is built from TRBV7-6 and TRBJ2-7; no DNA is available, so the TRBD1 call from TCRdb remains unchecked. CDR1 and CDR2 (germline): SGHVS, FNYEAQ. The CDR3 has 16 amino acids. CDR3: CASSPTPQGAPYEQYF.

The V gene is TRBV4-1, the J gene TRBJ1-2; TCRdb gives TRBD1 as the D gene, but with no DNA this cannot be confirmed. Germline CDR1 is MGHRA and CDR2 is YSYEKL. CDR3 size: 16 residues. The CDR3 here is CASSQDLGGALGGYTF.

The chain employs TRBV14 and TRBJ2-7; no DNA is available, so the TRBD1 call from TCRdb remains unchecked. The CDR3 length is 14 residues. Germline lookup yields CDR1 SGHDN and CDR2 FVKESK. The CDR3 reads CASSQTGTGNEQYF.

The rearrangement uses TRBV29-1 and TRBJ2-3; TCRdb names TRBD1, which stays unverified in the absence of DNA. CDR1 SQVTM and CDR2 ANQGSEA come from the germline V gene. The CDR3 runs 14 residues. The chain's CDR3 is CSAPGQEYTDTQYF.

The chain joins TRBV14 to TRBJ1-2; TCRdb's D call of TRBD1 is untestable without DNA. Germline V gives CDR1 SGHDN, CDR2 FVKESK. This CDR3 is built from 17 residues. CDR3 protein: CASSPTGWGRDDYGYTF.

The chain is built from TRBV29-1 and TRBJ2-3; no DNA is available, so the TRBD1 call from TCRdb remains unchecked. The CDR3 spans 17 residues. Per the germline V gene, CDR1 is SQVTM and CDR2 is ANQGSEA. This CDR3 reads CSVEGLWTAGGADTQYF.

The rearrangement joins TRBV7-9 to TRBJ2-1; the D call of TRBD2 rests on TCRdb alone, since no DNA is present to check it. The CDR3 totals 13 residues. Per the germline V gene, CDR1 is SEHNR and CDR2 is FQNEAQ (reference sequence). The CDR3 protein is CATQGGAYNEQFF.